This T cell receptor (beta chain) was sequenced during a study of T cell responses to AZD1222 COVID-19 vaccine. Clones were sequenced by immunoSEQ multiplex PCR, and TCRdb holds only the in-frame ones, with some missing. Among about 150,000 clones listed, less than 90% were seen once. The CDR3 is 14 residues long. Germline V CDR1 and CDR2: MGHRA, YSYEKL. Trimming removed 1 base at V and 0 bases at J, with 7 bases between. As for this clone: Its antigen is not known. At the DNA level, this CDR3 is encoded by other sequences in the same sample as well.

Overall study results and limits: It was only six AZD1222 recipients who were seropositive at baseline.

The receptor was isolated from an adult who had recovered from COVID-19. The material sequenced was peripheral blood, taken after recovery from COVID-19. The V and J genes are TRBV4-1 and TRBJ2-7; no firm D call. The CDR3 loop reads CASSQVGSSYEQYF. The CDR3 DNA is TGCGCCAGCAGCCAAGTGGGAAGCTCCTACGAGCAGTACTTC.